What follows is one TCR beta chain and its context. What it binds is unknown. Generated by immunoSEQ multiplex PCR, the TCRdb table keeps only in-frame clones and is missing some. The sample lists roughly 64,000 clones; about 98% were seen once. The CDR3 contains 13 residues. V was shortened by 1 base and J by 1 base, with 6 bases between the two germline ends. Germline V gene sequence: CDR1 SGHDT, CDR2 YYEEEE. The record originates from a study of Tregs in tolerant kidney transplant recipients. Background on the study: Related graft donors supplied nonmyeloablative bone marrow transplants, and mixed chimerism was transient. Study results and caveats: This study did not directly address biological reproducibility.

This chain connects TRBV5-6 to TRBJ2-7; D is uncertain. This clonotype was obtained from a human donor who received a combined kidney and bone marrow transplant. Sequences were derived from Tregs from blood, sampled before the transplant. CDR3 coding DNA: TGTGCCAGCAGCTTGTTTCTTTCCTACGAGCAGTACTTC. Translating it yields CASSLFLSYEQYF. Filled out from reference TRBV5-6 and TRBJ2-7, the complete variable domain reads DAGVTQSPTHLIKTRGQQVTLRCSPKSGHDTVSWYQQALGQGPQFIFQYYEEEERQRGNFPDRFSGHQFPNYSSELNVNALLLGDSALYLCASSLFLSYEQYFGPGTRLTVT.